This entry lists 27 T cell receptor beta chains sequenced from one sample in a study of PD-1 blockade in classical Hodgkin lymphoma. The method was immunoSEQ multiplex PCR; TCRdb's version includes in-frame clones alone and lacks a portion of them. The sample has roughly 60,000 clones, around 90% seen once. Autologous stem cell transplantation was followed by relapse in every patient, and brentuximab vedotin exposure varied. Source: peripheral blood mononuclear cells (PBMCs), taken at baseline. These receptors were collected from a human donor with classical Hodgkin lymphoma.

The chain is built from TRBV6-1 and TRBJ2-1; TRBD1 matches at 7 bases. The CDR3 is made up of 14 amino acids. Germline lookup yields CDR1 MNHNS and CDR2 SASEGT. J lost 1 base, V lost 7 bases, and 4 bases had no gene match. The CDR3 reads CASNRGFSYNEQFF. The DNA of the CDR3 is TGTGCCAGCAACAGGGGATTTTCCTACAATGAGCAGTTCTTC.

The chain has TRBV6-5 and TRBJ2-7; 10 positions match TRBD1. The CDR3 is 15 residues long. CDR1 and CDR2 (germline): MNHEY, SVGAGI. With V trimmed by 6 bases and J by 6 bases, 11 bases remained unmatched. CDR3 amino acids: CASRVRDRGPLEQYF. CDR3 bases: TGTGCCAGCAGGGTCCGGGACAGGGGCCCTCTCGAGCAGTACTTC.

This chain links TRBV7-2 with TRBJ2-3; TRBD2 matches 8 bases. This CDR3 is 16 amino acids long. Germline V gene sequence: CDR1 SGHTA, CDR2 FQGNSA. After removal of 1 base from V and 4 bases from J, the junction contained 7 bases not matched to a gene. CDR3 sequence (DNA): TGTGCCAGCAGCTTAGTTCGGGGGGGCCTCGCAGATACGCAGTATTTT. The encoded protein is CASSLVRGGLADTQYF.

V usage is TRBV29-1 and J usage is TRBJ2-7; no clear D. CDR3 length: 12 residues. Germline values: CDR1 SQVTM, CDR2 ANQGSEA. The V end was cut by 4 bases, the J end by 1 base, with 8 bases between. Written as DNA, the CDR3 is TGCAGCGTTGGGCAGGCGTCCTACGAGCAGTACTTC. This encodes CSVGQASYEQYF.

V and J are TRBV5-6 and TRBJ2-1; D is perhaps TRBD1 or TRBD2 (7 bases each). Trimming took off 2 bases at V and 3 bases at J, with 12 bases between the two ends. This CDR3 region has 15 residues. CDR1 SGHDT and CDR2 YYEEEE come from the germline V gene. CDR3 region: CASSLDRDYYNEQFF. The CDR3 region has the DNA TGTGCCAGCAGCTTAGACAGGGACTACTACAATGAGCAGTTCTTC.

J is TRBJ2-7 and V is TRBV10-2, with 12 bases fitting TRBD2. CDR1 and CDR2 (germline): WSHSY, SAAADI. The trim removed 5 bases at V and 1 base at J, leaving 9 bases unmatched. The CDR3 has 17 amino acids. CDR3 nucleotides: TGCGCCAGCAGTCCCGATGGACTAGCGGGAAGGTCCTACGAGCAGTACTTC. Translating gives CASSPDGLAGRSYEQYF.

The chain joins TRBV6-1 to TRBJ1-2; no reliable D call. Trimming shortened V by 4 bases and J by 3 bases, and 12 bases separated the two germline ends. This CDR3 comprises 14 residues. Germline CDR1 is MNHNS and CDR2 is SASEGT. This chain's CDR3 is CASSVKVSDYGYTF. The CDR3, as DNA: TGTGCCAGCAGTGTAAAGGTCTCGGACTATGGCTACACCTTC.

The CDR3, as DNA: TGTGCCAGCAGCTTCGGGACTAGCGGGACAATGAAGCAGTTCTTC. Translated: CASSFGTSGTMKQFF. This chain links TRBV6-6 with TRBJ2-1, with 13 bases matching TRBD2. The CDR3 runs to 15 residues. V was pared by 6 bases and J by 11 bases, with 10 bases of the junction left unmatched. The V gene's germline CDR1 is MNHNY and CDR2 SVGAGI (reference sequence).

The V gene is TRBV6-6, the J gene TRBJ1-5, with 7 bases lining up with TRBD1. Germline-derived CDR1 and CDR2 are MNHNY and SVGAGI (reference sequence). The CDR3 has 14 amino acids. With V trimmed by 9 bases and J by 3 bases, 8 bases remained unmatched. The CDR3 spells CASSEGGSNQPQHF. The CDR3 DNA reads as TGTGCCAGTTCCGAAGGGGGCTCCAATCAGCCCCAGCATTTT.

This chain uses TRBV29-1 with TRBJ2-3; D gene uncertain. The germline gives CDR1 SQVTM, CDR2 ANQGSEA. The V gene lost 8 bases and the J gene lost 6 bases, with 12 bases spanning the gap. CDR3 length: 11 amino acids. As DNA, the CDR3 is TGCAGCTTCCGGCGGCCCGATACGCAGTATTTT. Encoded protein: CSFRRPDTQYF.

V is TRBV7-9 and J is TRBJ2-3; 7 bases are a match to TRBD1. In germline, CDR1 is SEHNR, CDR2 FQNEAQ (reference sequence). The CDR3 spans 18 residues. The V segment lost 6 bases and the J segment 0 bases; nucleotides outside the gene matches: 15. This CDR3 is CASSSGTELTPSTDTQYF. CDR3 in DNA: TGTGCCAGCAGTAGTGGGACAGAACTGACCCCTAGCACAGATACGCAGTATTTT.

This chain uses TRBV27 with TRBJ2-3; D is unclear. Germline V gene sequence: CDR1 MNHEY, CDR2 SMNVEV (reference sequence). Trimming removed 4 bases from V and 2 bases from J, with 4 bases in between. This CDR3 contains 12 residues. This CDR3 reads CASSWITDTQYF. CDR3 DNA: TGTGCCAGCAGTTGGATCACAGATACGCAGTATTTT.

This chain joins TRBV6-5 and TRBJ2-5, with D possibly matching TRBD2 (6 bases). Germline CDR1 is MNHEY and CDR2 is SVGAGI. The CDR3 contains 15 residues. Trimming left V 6 bases short and J 0 bases short, with 14 bases between. CDR3 coding DNA: TGTGCCAGCAGCTATGGCTTAGCGGACCAAGAGACCCAGTACTTC. Translated: CASSYGLADQETQYF.

The CDR3 sequence: CASSPPPGQGAPYEQYF. For the CDR3, the DNA is TGTGCCAGCAGTCCTCCTCCGGGACAGGGGGCCCCCTACGAGCAGTACTTC. The chain is built from TRBV27 and TRBJ2-7; 12 nucleotides agree with TRBD1. Germline V CDR1 and CDR2: MNHEY, SMNVEV (reference sequence). The CDR3 runs to 17 residues. With 5 bases clipped from V and 2 bases from J, the junction kept 10 bases outside the gene matches.

The V and J genes are TRBV28 and TRBJ2-1; 7 bases are a match to TRBD1. Trimming cost V 6 bases and J 7 bases; bases outside gene matches: 6. The CDR3 spans 13 residues. CDR1 and CDR2 from the germline V gene are MDHEN and SYDVKM. CDR3 sequence: CASSTDRVNEQFF. The CDR3, as DNA: TGTGCCAGCAGCACTGACAGGGTTAATGAGCAGTTCTTC.

The CDR3: CASSSGSGIGNTIYF. CDR3 sequence (DNA): TGCGCCAGCAGCTCGGGGAGCGGAATCGGAAACACCATATATTTT. The rearrangement links TRBV5-1 to TRBJ1-3; D is ambiguous. The CDR3 runs 15 residues. Trimming cost V 3 bases and J 4 bases, with 14 bases left between them. Germline values: CDR1 SGHRS, CDR2 YFSETQ. The whole variable domain, filled in from reference TRBV5-1 and TRBJ1-3, reads KAGVTQTPRYLIKTRGQQVTLSCSPISGHRSVSWYQQTPGQGLQFLFEYFSETQRNKGNFPGRFSGRQFSNSRSEMNVSTLELGDSALYLCASSSGSGIGNTIYFGEGSWLTVV.

CDR3 region: CASNRQRGAGDEQFF. The CDR3 DNA is TGTGCCAGTAACCGGCAGCGGGGGGCCGGGGATGAGCAGTTCTTC. The rearrangement links TRBV19 to TRBJ2-1, with 9 bases identical to TRBD2. V lost 7 bases to trimming and J lost 8 bases; unmatched junction nucleotides: 12. This CDR3 comprises 15 residues. Germline V gene sequence: CDR1 LNHDA, CDR2 SQIVND (reference sequence).

The chain combines TRBV10-3 with TRBJ2-3; TRBD2 matches 8 bases. V gave up 0 bases and J gave up 0 bases; unmatched junction bases: 5. The CDR3 length is 17 residues. Germline CDR1 ENHRY, CDR2 SYGVKD. The CDR3 reads CAISESGASGSTDTQYF. In DNA form, the CDR3 reads TGTGCCATCAGTGAGTCTGGGGCTAGCGGGAGCACAGATACGCAGTATTTT.

This sequence joins TRBV27 and TRBJ1-4; D not certain. Per the germline V gene, CDR1 is MNHEY and CDR2 is SMNVEV (reference sequence). CDR3 size: 15 residues. V lost 0 bases and J 6 bases, leaving 11 bases between the germline ends. As DNA, the CDR3 is TGTGCCAGCAGTTTATCTCCAGGCGGGGATGAAAAACTGTTTTTT. It translates to CASSLSPGGDEKLFF. The full variable domain, completed using reference TRBV27 and TRBJ1-4, is EAQVTQNPRYLITVTGKKLTVTCSQNMNHEYMSWYRQDPGLGLRQIYYSMNVEVTDKGDVPEGYKVSRKEKRNFPLILESPSPNQTSLYFCASSLSPGGDEKLFFGSGTQLSVL.

The chain recombines TRBV10-3 with TRBJ2-3; D perhaps matches TRBD2 (6 bases). V lost 10 bases and J 1 base, leaving 15 bases between the germline ends. Germline V gene data show CDR1 as ENHRY and CDR2 as SYGVKD. This CDR3 is built from 14 residues. The chain's CDR3 is CATKAGLGTDTQYF. In DNA, the CDR3 is TGTGCCACGAAGGCGGGATTGGGCACAGATACGCAGTATTTT.

The chain links TRBV12-2 to TRBJ1-5; the D call of TRBD1 is as the table states it, not checked on the DNA. TRBV12-2 is a known pseudogene. This CDR3 contains 19 residues. The CDR3: CASRLGGAQFNLGNQPQHF. The DNA for the CDR3 is TGTGCAAGTCGCTTGGGTGGGGCTCAATTCAATTTGGGCAATCAGCCCCAGCATTTT.

The DNA for the CDR3 is TGCGCCAGCAGCTTGATGGGGCCAGGAAACACCATATATTTT. Translated: CASSLMGPGNTIYF. The chain carries TRBV5-1 and TRBJ1-3, with a tentative D call TRBD1 (5 bases). CDR3 size: 14 residues. Germline values: CDR1 SGHRS, CDR2 YFSETQ. The germline V and J ends were trimmed by 1 base and 4 bases, with 9 bases remaining between them.

The chain uses TRBV10-1 and TRBJ1-5; the match to TRBD1 covers 7 bases. The J segment lost 5 bases and the V segment lost 6 bases, leaving 4 bases of the junction unmatched. CDR3 length: 13 amino acids. Germline assignment: CDR1 WNHNN and CDR2 SYGVQD (reference sequence). The chain's CDR3 is CASSFTGDQPQHF. The CDR3 nucleotides are TGCGCCAGCAGCTTTACAGGGGATCAGCCCCAGCATTTT.

This rearrangement joins TRBV6-5 to TRBJ2-5; D remains unclear. CDR1 and CDR2 (germline): MNHEY, SVGAGI. The V end was cut by 1 base, the J end by 2 bases, with 5 bases between. This CDR3 spans 13 amino acids. The CDR3 loop is CASSYFQQETQYF. The CDR3 nucleotides are TGTGCCAGCAGTTACTTTCAGCAAGAGACCCAGTACTTC.

This clone was counted a few times. The chain recombines TRBV18 with TRBJ2-7; 8 bases match TRBD1. Germline loops: CDR1 KGHSH, CDR2 LQKENI. The trim removed 3 bases at V and 5 bases at J, leaving 6 bases unmatched. This CDR3 comprises 14 residues. The CDR3 here is CASSPRDRFDEQYF. The CDR3 DNA reads as TGTGCCAGCTCACCCCGGGACAGGTTTGACGAGCAGTACTTC.

The chain employs TRBV11-2 and TRBJ1-5, with D unresolved. This CDR3 is 15 amino acids long. CDR1 is SGHAT and CDR2 is FQNNGV in the germline V gene. V lost 5 bases, J lost 3 bases, and 14 bases lay in between. The CDR3 coding sequence is TGTGCCAGCAGCCGTGAAGGACGGCCCAATCAGCCCCAGCATTTT. Protein: CASSREGRPNQPQHF.

The gene calls are TRBV28 and TRBJ2-7, with TRBD2 matching over 11 bases. The CDR3 contains 15 residues. V shed 5 bases and J 4 bases; nucleotides not matched to a gene: 7. Germline loops: CDR1 MDHEN, CDR2 SYDVKM. CDR3 DNA: TGTGCCAGCAGTAGTAGCGGGAGGGGCGTTTACGAGCAGTACTTC. The encoded protein is CASSSSGRGVYEQYF.